Here is one TCR beta chain with its context. Some clones are missing from TCRdb's copy, which holds only in-frame ones; the method was immunoSEQ multiplex PCR. The sample holds around 8,400 clones, more than 55% seen once. This record comes from a study of coeliac disease. This CDR3 contains 15 residues. The sequenced material came from intraepithelial lymphocytes from the gut. V and J are TRBV21-1 and TRBJ2-7; the table's TRBD2 call for D was not verified on the DNA. TRBV21-1 is classified as a pseudogene. This receptor was obtained from a woman between 55 and 75 years old with celiac disease. The CDR3 DNA sequence: TGTGCCAGCAGCAAACTGTGCCGAGGTACCTACGAGCAGTACTTC. Its translation is CASSKLCRGTYEQYF.